This T cell receptor beta chain was identified in a study of OX40 agonist ivuxolimab in advanced cancers. CDR3 length: 14 residues. Deletions cut 7 bases from V and 5 bases from J, with 14 bases between. CDR1 is MNHEY and CDR2 is SMNVEV in the germline V gene (reference sequence). Data came from immunoSEQ multiplex PCR; TCRdb stores just in-frame clones and leaves some out. Of about 39,000 clones listed, 75% to 90% are singletons. This sequence joins TRBV27 and TRBJ2-2; perhaps D is TRBD1 or TRBD2 (5 bases each). This specimen was CD4+ or CD8+ T cells sorted from blood, taken in a trial of the OX40 agonist ivuxolimab. This sequence was found in an adult with an advanced solid tumor such as melanoma, head and neck, liver or kidney cancer. The DNA of the CDR3 is TGTGCCAGCATGTGGGGGATAGGGACCGGGGAGCTGTTTTTT. It yields the protein CASMWGIGTGELFF.